What follows describes a single TCR beta chain. The antigen is undetermined. A junction boundary mismatches the germline segment, possibly from a read error. PCR primers comprised 60 Vbeta and 13 Jbeta primers. Here immunoSEQ multiplex PCR was the method, and the copy in TCRdb shows in-frame clones only, minus some. The sample holds approximately 97,000 clones, less than 80% seen once. This sample is drawn from a study of cytomegalovirus exposure and HLA in healthy donors. General observations from the study: Being indistinguishable, some V segments were excluded, TRBV6-2 and TRBV6-3 among them. Among the CMV-associated chains, a few were confirmed in vitro as specific for CMV antigens. In an earlier analysis, productive rearrangement rates for most beta V segments clustered near 87% or 30%.

The CDR3 is made up of 18 amino acids. Per the germline V gene, CDR1 is SSHAT and CDR2 is FNYEAQ (reference sequence). The source material was PBMCs. The origin of this receptor is a woman aged 40 to 50 in good health and CMV-seropositive. This chain joins TRBV7-7 and TRBJ2-2, with a weak D call TRBD1 (5 bases). The CDR3 bases are TGTGCTAGCAGCCCCGCCCTGACAGCACACTCGAACACCGGGGAGCTGTTTTTT. It yields the protein CASSPALTAHSNTGELFF.